This T cell receptor beta chain comes out of a study of response to subunit inactivated influenza vaccine. Findings and limits, study-wide: With each seasonal influenza vaccination, the authors suggested, few new T cells are recruited.

Germline V gene lookup returns CDR1 SGHRS and CDR2 YFSETQ. This CDR3 has 13 amino acids. V was pared by 4 bases and J by 7 bases, with 3 bases of the junction left unmatched. Via MiXCR, TCRdb re-called the RT-PCR reads, giving one row per CDR3 protein. The sample shows about 500,000 distinct CDR3 sequences, about 15% of them seen only once. With regard to this clonotype: Antigen unknown.

This receptor was taken from a man aged 50 to 75 who received an inactivated influenza vaccine. This chain links TRBV5-1 with TRBJ2-2; 8 bases map to TRBD1. The specimen comprised CD4+ T cells sorted from PBMCs, sampled less than 30 months after vaccination. The CDR3 loop is CASSVGQGGELFF. For the CDR3, the DNA is TGCGCCAGCAGCGTCGGACAGGGCGGGGAGCTGTTTTTT.